This T cell receptor beta chain was documented in a study of vaccination and CD4 T cells after COVID-19. Points from the study as a whole: Convalescent patients saw a median roughly 90% of their reactive clones show up only after vaccination.

In TCRdb, the PCR reads were re-called with MiXCR into one record per CDR3 protein. The table records about 20,000 distinct CDR3 sequences, roughly 64% of them present only once. As regards this clonotype: The target antigen is unknown.

The TCR was taken from a human donor who had recovered from COVID-19. Sequences were derived from CD4+ T cells from blood, sampled after SARS-CoV-2 vaccination.

CDR3 DNA: TGTGCCAGTAGTCCCACCGGGAGAGCGGCCTCCACAGATACGCAGTATTTT. It codes for CASSPTGRAASTDTQYF. The chain uses TRBV19 and TRBJ2-3, with D maybe TRBD2 (6 bases). Trimming cost V 5 bases and J 2 bases, with 20 bases left between them. The length of the CDR3 is 17 residues. The germline V gene encodes CDR1 LNHDA and CDR2 SQIVND (reference sequence). Filled out from reference TRBV19 and TRBJ2-3, the complete variable domain reads DGGITQSPKYLFRKEGQNVTLSCEQNLNHDAMYWYRQDPGQGLRLIYYSQIVNDFQKGDIAEGYSVSREKKESFPLTVTSAQKNPTAFYLCASSPTGRAASTDTQYFGPGTRLTVL.